The 24 T cell receptor beta chains listed next were all sequenced from one sample in a study of blood T cell repertoires in COVID-19 (TCRdb year 2020). Libraries were built with the immunoSEQ multiplex PCR assay. TCRdb holds this immuneACCESS table with in-frame rearrangements only. Some clones are missing; in checked studies, unresolved V genes explain under half, and the rest has no known cause. In all, the sample holds a few hundred thousand clones, and around 83% of those were seen once. The top ten constitute 10% of the sample. The sequenced sample was peripheral blood. These receptors originate from a woman aged 50 to 65 with COVID-19, enrolled during active disease.

This chain uses TRBV5-1 with TRBJ2-1; TRBD2 agrees at 9 bases. CDR1 is SGHRS, CDR2 YFSETQ, per germline. The CDR3 totals 18 residues. Trimming took 0 bases from V and 8 from J; bases not matched to a gene: 15. For the CDR3, the DNA is TGCGCCAGCAGCTTGGCTCCCAAGGTAGGGACTAGCCTCGATGAGCAGTTCTTC. It encodes CASSLAPKVGTSLDEQFF.

The chain employs TRBV5-1 and TRBJ2-6; TRBD1 agrees at 9 bases. From germline, CDR1 is SGHRS and CDR2 YFSETQ. V lost 0 bases to trimming and J lost 2 bases; unmatched junction nucleotides: 3. This CDR3 contains 17 residues. CDR3 DNA: TGCGCCAGCAGCTTGGTAGGACAGGGGCCTGGGGCCAACGTCCTGACTTTC. Its protein is CASSLVGQGPGANVLTF.

CDR3 sequence reads: CASSEQGMGNQPQHF. The CDR3 nucleotides are TGTGCCAGCAGTGAACAGGGGATGGGCAATCAGCCCCAGCATTTT. The chain couples TRBV28 to TRBJ1-5; TRBD1 matches at 7 bases. This CDR3 region has 15 residues. Trimming cost V 5 bases and J 2 bases; bases outside gene matches: 6. CDR1 and CDR2 from the germline V gene are MDHEN and SYDVKM. Complete variable domain (other parts from reference TRBV28 and TRBJ1-5): DVKVTQSSRYLVKRTGEKVFLECVQDMDHENMFWYRQDPGLGLRLIYFSYDVKMKEKGDIPEGYSVSREKKERFSLILESASTNQTSMYLCASSEQGMGNQPQHFGDGTRLSIL.

This clone was observed a handful of times. This CDR3 is CASSYDGQGYGYTF. CDR3 in DNA: TGTGCCAGCAGTTACGATGGACAGGGCTATGGCTACACCTTC. The V and J genes are TRBV6-5 and TRBJ1-2; TRBD1 matches 8 bases. Per germline, CDR1 MNHEY and CDR2 SVGAGI. Germline trimming cut 2 bases from V and 4 bases from J; bases unmatched to any gene: 3. The CDR3 is 14 amino acids.

The rearrangement links TRBV7-8 to TRBJ2-7; D gene uncertain. The V and J ends lost 5 bases and 0 bases respectively, with 11 bases between them. The CDR3 is made up of 14 amino acids. Germline lookup yields CDR1 SGHVS and CDR2 FQNEAQ. This CDR3 reads CASSHALNSYEQYF. DNA of the CDR3: TGTGCCAGCAGCCATGCACTTAACTCCTACGAGCAGTACTTC.

This sequence joins TRBV11-3 and TRBJ2-2; possible D gene TRBD1, 5 bases. The V gene's germline CDR1 is SGHNT and CDR2 YENEEA. V was trimmed by 5 bases and J by 0 bases, leaving 10 bases between them. The CDR3 consists of 15 residues. The CDR3 DNA sequence: TGTGCCAGCAGCGGGGCAGTCGCGAACACCGGGGAGCTGTTTTTT. Translated: CASSGAVANTGELFF. Complete variable domain (other parts from reference TRBV11-3 and TRBJ2-2): EAGVVQSPRYKIIEKKQPVAFWCNPISGHNTLYWYLQNLGQGPELLIRYENEEAVDDSQLPKDRFSAERLKGVDSTLKIQPAELGDSAVYLCASSGAVANTGELFFGEGSRLTVL.

In regard to this clone: The sample has other DNA sequences that encode this CDR3 too. V usage is TRBV12-3 or TRBV12-4 and J usage is TRBJ2-2; D gene ambiguous. V was cut by 6 bases and J by 4 bases, with 9 bases left in between. The CDR3 spans 13 residues. CDR3 in DNA: TGTGCCAGCAGCCTAAGAGCCACCGGGGAGCTGTTTTTT. It codes for CASSLRATGELFF.

The CDR3 DNA follows: TGCGCCAGCAGCCTGAAATGGACAGCTCAGACTACTACCTACGAGCAGTACGTC. Translated, it gives CASSLKWTAQTTTYEQYV. The chain combines TRBV5-1 with TRBJ2-7; possibly TRBD1 for D (6 bases). Germline CDR1 and CDR2: SGHRS and YFSETQ. The CDR3 has 18 amino acids. Trimming removed 4 bases at V and 2 bases at J, with 25 bases between.

The chain uses TRBV7-6 and TRBJ2-3, with TRBD1 identical over 7 bases. Looked up from germline, CDR1 is SGHVS and CDR2 is FNYEAQ. The CDR3 extends over 17 amino acids. V was clipped by 1 base and J by 0 bases; unmatched bases: 7. CDR3 sequence (DNA): TGTGCCAGCAGCTTAGGGAACAGGGGATATAGCACAGATACGCAGTATTTT. This sequence encodes CASSLGNRGYSTDTQYF.

The gene calls are TRBV7-8 and TRBJ1-1; 8 bases match TRBD1. Germline assignment: CDR1 SGHVS and CDR2 FQNEAQ. The CDR3 has 14 residues. J was trimmed by 4 bases and V by 6 bases; bases with no gene match: 7. CDR3 region: CASRTDRVVTEAFF. The CDR3 region has the DNA TGTGCCAGCAGGACGGACAGGGTGGTCACTGAAGCTTTCTTT.

The V and J genes are TRBV28 and TRBJ2-7, with D maybe TRBD1 (6 bases). Germline-derived CDR1 and CDR2 are MDHEN and SYDVKM. The CDR3 is 11 amino acids. The V end lost 7 bases, the J end lost 5 bases, and 9 bases lay between the germline ends. As DNA, the CDR3 is TGTGCCAGCATCAGGGGCCACGAGCAGTACGTC. Translating it yields CASIRGHEQYV.

This chain uses TRBV7-8 with TRBJ1-1, with 9 bases lining up with TRBD1. The ends lost 2 bases at V and 5 bases at J; junction bases unmatched: 6. The germline V gene has CDR1 SGHVS and CDR2 FQNEAQ. The length of the CDR3 is 15 residues. This CDR3 is CASSLRETGGTEAFF. Written as DNA, the CDR3 is TGTGCCAGCAGCTTACGCGAGACAGGGGGTACTGAAGCTTTCTTT.

This clone has only a few counts. This sequence joins TRBV24-1 and TRBJ2-7, with a possible D match to TRBD2 (6 bases). Trimming removed 8 bases from V and 3 bases from J, with 22 bases in between. The CDR3 contains 16 residues. Germline V gene sequence: CDR1 KGHDR, CDR2 SFDVKD. Written as DNA, the CDR3 is TGTGCCACCATCGACGCGGGGACGGACGGTTGCTACGAGCAGTACGTC. Translation: CATIDAGTDGCYEQYV.

The V call is TRBV5-5, the J call TRBJ2-7, with TRBD2 matching over 8 bases. Per germline, CDR1 SGHKS and CDR2 YYEKEE (reference sequence). The CDR3 length is 16 residues. J lost 1 base, V lost 2 bases, and 8 bases had no gene match. Here the CDR3 reads CASSLPGPGGSYEQYV. DNA of the CDR3: TGTGCCAGCAGCTTACCGGGCCCGGGGGGGTCCTACGAGCAGTACGTC.

This chain links TRBV7-2 with TRBJ1-2; TRBD1 matches at 7 bases. The V segment lost 5 bases and the J segment 0 bases; nucleotides outside the gene matches: 18. The length of the CDR3 is 19 residues. Germline values: CDR1 SGHTA, CDR2 FQGNSA. In nucleotides, the CDR3 is TGTGCCAGCAGCCCACCGACAGGGTGGCCCTTCCTATCTAACTATGGCTACACCTTC. It translates to CASSPPTGWPFLSNYGYTF.

J is TRBJ1-5 and V is TRBV19; 7 nucleotides agree with TRBD1. Per germline, CDR1 LNHDA and CDR2 SQIVND (reference sequence). This CDR3 contains 14 residues. The trim removed 9 bases at V and 2 bases at J, leaving 7 bases unmatched. Here the CDR3 DNA reads TGTGCCAGCCGAATCAGGGGGGGCAATCAGCCCCAGCATTTT. Its translation: CASRIRGGNQPQHF.

The rearrangement links TRBV7-8 to TRBJ1-2; TRBD1 matches at 7 bases. The CDR3 has 15 amino acids. Germline CDR1 is SGHVS and CDR2 is FQNEAQ. Trimming took 5 bases from V and 8 from J; bases not matched to a gene: 14. The CDR3 is CASSTQRDSSGGYTF. The CDR3 bases are TGTGCCAGCAGCACGCAGAGGGACAGCTCGGGAGGCTACACCTTC.

J is TRBJ2-3 and V is TRBV6-5; TRBD2 matches 9 bases. The CDR3 totals 15 residues. CDR1 and CDR2 from the germline V gene are MNHEY and SVGAGI. After removal of 6 bases from V and 3 bases from J, the junction contained 7 bases not matched to a gene. The CDR3 loop reads CASSLAGGQTDTQYF. The CDR3 DNA sequence: TGTGCCAGCAGCTTGGCGGGGGGGCAAACAGATACGCAGTATTTT.

The chain links TRBV30 to TRBJ1-1; TRBD1 matches 7 bases. Trimming removed 7 bases from V and 5 bases from J; junction bases left unmatched: 10. The CDR3 spans 13 residues. Per the germline V gene, CDR1 is GTSNPN and CDR2 is SVGIG (reference sequence). CDR3 DNA: TGTGCCTTCCTAGGGGGCGGCCTGACTGAAGCTTTCTTT. This codes for CAFLGGGLTEAFF. Drawing the rest from reference TRBV30 and TRBJ1-1, the complete variable domain is SQTIHQWPATLVQPVGSPLSLECTVEGTSNPNLYWYRQAAGRGLQLLFYSVGIGQISSEVPQNLSASRPQDRQFILSSKKLLLSDSGFYLCAFLGGGLTEAFFGQGTRLTVV.

This chain links TRBV5-1 with TRBJ2-1; weak D call: TRBD2 (5 bases). CDR1 and CDR2 from the germline V gene are SGHRS and YFSETQ. CDR3 length equals 13 residues. V was pared by 4 bases and J by 8 bases, with 13 bases between. The CDR3 here is CASSPLSGDEQFF. CDR3 DNA sequence: TGCGCCAGCAGCCCCCTAAGCGGAGATGAGCAGTTCTTC.

This chain uses TRBV3-1 (or the pseudogene TRBV3-2) with TRBJ1-1; TRBD1 matches at 9 bases. The ends lost 5 bases at V and 4 bases at J; junction bases unmatched: 5. CDR3 length equals 14 residues. Germline CDR1 and CDR2: LGHDT and YNNKEL (reference sequence). The CDR3 sequence: CASSAETGGTEAFF. The CDR3 DNA reads as TGTGCCAGCAGCGCCGAGACAGGGGGCACTGAAGCTTTCTTT.

This clone has a handful of counts. The J gene is TRBJ2-3, the V gene TRBV2; 8 bases align to TRBD2. The CDR3 loop spans 19 amino acids. With V trimmed by 3 bases and J by 0 bases, 14 bases remained unmatched. Germline V gives CDR1 SNHLY, CDR2 FYNNEI. This chain's CDR3 is CASSDTGGLILSSTDTQYF. CDR3 in DNA: TGTGCCAGCAGTGACACGGGGGGGCTAATCCTATCAAGCACAGATACGCAGTATTTT. The entire variable domain, with the rest obtained from reference TRBV2 and TRBJ2-3, is as follows: EPEVTQTPSHQVTQMGQEVILRCVPISNHLYFYWYRQILGQKVEFLVSFYNNEISEKSEIFDDQFSVERPDGSNFTLKIRSTKLEDSAMYFCASSDTGGLILSSTDTQYFGPGTRLTVL.

This rearrangement joins TRBV19 to TRBJ2-1; 13 bases align to TRBD2. Germline V CDR1 and CDR2: LNHDA, SQIVND (reference sequence). This CDR3 contains 15 residues. J lost 7 bases, V lost 6 bases, and 6 bases had no gene match. CDR3 DNA: TGTGCCAGTAGCGCCGGGACTAGCGGGGATAATGAGCAGTTCTTC. This sequence encodes CASSAGTSGDNEQFF.

The chain joins TRBV11-3 to TRBJ2-7, with D possibly matching TRBD1 (6 bases). The CDR3 contains 15 residues. V was shortened by 3 bases and J by 9 bases, with 21 bases between the two germline ends. The germline V gene has CDR1 SGHNT and CDR2 YENEEA. The CDR3 DNA follows: TGTGCCAGCAGCTTGGGCAGGACAGCCCTTCTCGGGCAGTACTTC. Translation gives CASSLGRTALLGQYF.